This entry describes one T cell receptor (beta chain). The data belong to a study of blood T cell repertoires in COVID-19. Authors' analysis steps: The authors estimated nucleated cell counts from reference gene primer amplification. Assay: immunoSEQ multiplex PCR; the TCRdb copy retains only in-frame clones and omits some. The DNA was the basis for D and trimming; V, J and clone size are from that table. The data hold roughly 400,000 clones, with approximately 93% observed a single time. Germline V gives CDR1 SEHNR, CDR2 FQNEAQ (reference sequence). CDR3 size: 12 residues. With 8 bases removed from V and 4 bases from J, the gap between germline ends came to 11 bases.

This chain links TRBV7-9 with TRBJ1-1, with D unclear. The specimen sequenced was PBMCs or T cells enriched from blood (not recorded which). The sequence was obtained from a woman aged 40 to 55 who had been exposed to COVID-19. The CDR3 nucleotides read TGTGCCAGCGAAGTGAGGGTCACTGAAGCTTTCTTT. Encoded protein: CASEVRVTEAFF.